The 32 T cell receptor beta chains given below trace back to one sample, sequenced in a study of response to subunit inactivated influenza vaccine. Via MiXCR, TCRdb re-called the RT-PCR reads, giving one row per CDR3 protein. The table includes 200,000 to 250,000 distinct CDR3 sequences, 10% to 15% detected once. The material sequenced was non-naive T cells sorted from PBMCs, taken around 14 days before vaccination. The receptors shown here come from a man between 50 and 59 years old who received an inactivated influenza vaccine.

This clonotype was seen only a few times. The V gene is TRBV27, the J gene TRBJ2-5; 7 bases align to TRBD2. This CDR3 is 16 amino acids long. CDR1 is MNHEY, CDR2 SMNVEV, per germline (reference sequence). J was trimmed by 2 bases and V by 6 bases; bases with no gene match: 12. The CDR3 reads CASSPRAGAIQETQYF. The CDR3 bases are TGTGCCAGCAGCCCCCGGGCGGGAGCAATACAAGAGACCCAGTACTTC.

The chain is built from TRBV27 and TRBJ2-6; D gene unclear. The V end lost 6 bases, the J end lost 3 bases, and 6 bases lay between the germline ends. The CDR3 runs to 13 residues. Per germline, CDR1 MNHEY and CDR2 SMNVEV (reference sequence). The CDR3 sequence is CASSLGGANVLTF. In DNA form, the CDR3 reads TGTGCCAGCAGCTTGGGTGGGGCCAACGTCCTGACTTTC.

A note on this clonotype: This may be a read error, as it is one base from a much larger clone. The chain has TRBV6-2 or TRBV6-3 and TRBJ2-7, with 7 positions matching TRBD1. The CDR3 is 14 residues long. Trimming at V came to 10 bases and at J to 5 bases, leaving 14 bases not matched to a gene. The germline V gene encodes CDR1 MNHEY and CDR2 SVGEGT. The CDR3 region has the DNA TGTGCCACCAGAAGTCCCGTGACAGGGAACGAGCAGTACTTC. Translation gives CATRSPVTGNEQYF.

The chain employs TRBV7-2 and TRBJ1-5; 7 positions match TRBD1. The germline V gene has CDR1 SGHTA and CDR2 FQGNSA. The CDR3 sequence is 15 residues long. The trim removed 6 bases at V and 3 bases at J, leaving 8 bases unmatched. DNA of the CDR3: TGTGCCAGCAGGGCCGAGACAGGGATCAATCAGCCCCAGCATTTT. Protein: CASRAETGINQPQHF.

This clonotype was observed at least ten times. The chain employs TRBV5-6 and TRBJ2-3, with 8 nucleotides matching TRBD1. Germline V gene lookup returns CDR1 SGHDT and CDR2 YYEEEE. J lost 4 bases, V lost 0 bases, and 4 bases had no gene match. The CDR3 sequence is 15 residues long. CDR3 residues: CASSLDPGGADTQYF. CDR3 DNA: TGTGCCAGCAGCTTGGATCCAGGGGGCGCAGATACGCAGTATTTT.

This clonotype was picked up a small number of times. The CDR3 loop is CASSLDTGFSGYTF. CDR3 sequence (DNA): TGTGCCAGCAGTCTAGACACGGGGTTTAGTGGCTACACCTTC. The chain couples TRBV7-9 to TRBJ1-2, with unresolved D. Trimming took 6 bases from V and 7 from J, leaving 18 bases between them. The germline V gene has CDR1 SEHNR and CDR2 FQNEAQ (reference sequence). This CDR3 comprises 14 residues.

This clonotype was observed a few times. The chain links TRBV6-1 to TRBJ1-1; D uncertain. The CDR3 is 13 residues long. Germline CDR1 reads MNHNS; CDR2 reads SASEGT. Trimming pared 6 bases from V and 1 base from J, leaving 9 bases between. The CDR3 nucleotides are TGTGCCAGCAGGTTTAAGGGGAACACTGAAGCTTTCTTT. Protein product: CASRFKGNTEAFF.

The sample holds many counts of this clonotype. The V gene is TRBV6-2 or TRBV6-3, the J gene TRBJ2-1, with D possibly TRBD2 on 5 matching bases. This CDR3 has 12 amino acids. The germline CDR1 and CDR2 sequences are MNHEY and SVGEGT. Trimming removed 1 base from V and 9 bases from J, with 7 bases in between. The CDR3 region is CASSYFSGEQFF. CDR3 sequence (DNA): TGTGCCAGCAGTTACTTCAGCGGTGAGCAGTTCTTC.

In nucleotides, the CDR3 is TGTGCCAGCAGCCAAGAGGCCCACCCGACAATGAACACTGAAGCTTTCTTT. Protein product: CASSQEAHPTMNTEAFF. The V and J genes are TRBV4-2 and TRBJ1-1; D remains unclear. The CDR3 covers 17 residues. Per the germline V gene, CDR1 is LGHNA and CDR2 is YNFKEQ. V was clipped by 0 bases and J by 0 bases, with 14 bases between them.

This clonotype was picked up a small number of times. This rearrangement joins TRBV4-1 to TRBJ2-1; 8 bases agree with TRBD2. After removal of 2 bases from V and 3 bases from J, the junction contained 6 bases not matched to a gene. The CDR3 sequence is 16 residues long. CDR1 is MGHRA, CDR2 YSYEKL, per germline. CDR3 coding DNA: TGCGCCAGCAGCCAACAGAGCGGGAGAGACTACAATGAGCAGTTCTTC. The encoded protein is CASSQQSGRDYNEQFF.

In its sample, this clonotype was seen many times. The genes are TRBV29-1 and TRBJ2-1; TRBD2 matches 13 bases. J was trimmed by 8 bases and V by 7 bases; bases with no gene match: 5. Germline assignment: CDR1 SQVTM and CDR2 ANQGSEA. There are 13 residues in the CDR3. The CDR3 spells CSGTSGSSDEQFF. CDR3 DNA: TGCAGCGGGACTAGCGGGAGTTCCGATGAGCAGTTCTTC.

V gene TRBV29-1 combines with J gene TRBJ1-2; D call uncertain. Between the trimmed V and J ends, which lost 8 bases and 6 bases, there was a span of 10 bases. This CDR3 is 10 amino acids long. In germline, CDR1 is SQVTM, CDR2 ANQGSEA. The CDR3 region is CSTLTDGYTF. DNA of the CDR3: TGCAGCACCTTGACTGATGGCTACACCTTC.

The genes are TRBV5-1 and TRBJ2-2; maybe TRBD1 (5 bases). This CDR3 spans 15 amino acids. The germline gives CDR1 SGHRS, CDR2 YFSETQ. V dropped 4 bases and J dropped 5 bases, with 15 bases sitting between them. The CDR3 nucleotides are TGCGCCAGCAGCACGACAGCCTCGGTGACCGGGGAGCTGTTTTTT. Translation gives CASSTTASVTGELFF.

This clonotype was counted at least ten times. The genes are TRBV5-6 and TRBJ1-6; D remains ambiguous. This CDR3 is 15 amino acids long. V dropped 0 bases and J dropped 8 bases, with 12 bases sitting between them. Looked up from germline, CDR1 is SGHDT and CDR2 is YYEEEE. The CDR3: CASSLARQADSPLHF. The CDR3, as DNA: TGTGCCAGCAGCTTGGCCAGGCAGGCCGATTCACCCCTCCACTTT.

This clonotype appeared a few times. The chain uses TRBV6-1 and TRBJ1-1; D is perhaps TRBD1 (5 bases). CDR1 and CDR2 from the germline V gene are MNHNS and SASEGT. CDR3 size: 14 residues. Trimming removed 4 bases from V and 4 bases from J, with 13 bases in between. CDR3 sequence: CASSAPTGSTEAFF. CDR3 coding DNA: TGTGCCAGCAGTGCGCCAACAGGCTCCACTGAAGCTTTCTTT.

This clonotype has only a few counts. The chain links TRBV12-3 or TRBV12-4 to TRBJ2-3; 7 nucleotides align to TRBD2. V dropped 5 bases and J dropped 0; count of bases not matched to a gene: 5. The CDR3 is made up of 15 amino acids. Written as DNA, the CDR3 is TGTGCCAGCAGTCGCCTAGCGGTCAGCACAGATACGCAGTATTTT. It specifies CASSRLAVSTDTQYF.

This sequence joins TRBV28 and TRBJ2-5; no reliable D call. This CDR3 has 15 amino acids. V was cut by 4 bases and J by 4 bases, with 16 bases left in between. The germline CDR1 and CDR2 sequences are MDHEN and SYDVKM. As DNA, the CDR3 is TGTGCCAGCAGTTCCCCCTCGGTTGGGCCAGAGACCCAGTACTTC. This gives the protein CASSSPSVGPETQYF.

This rearrangement joins TRBV29-1 to TRBJ1-1; D is uncertain. Trimming took 7 bases from V and 0 from J, leaving 6 bases between them. CDR3 size: 11 residues. The germline V gene encodes CDR1 SQVTM and CDR2 ANQGSEA. The CDR3, as DNA: TGCAGCGGAGTAGTGAACACTGAAGCTTTCTTT. Translated: CSGVVNTEAFF.

This clonotype came up many times. V is TRBV20-1 and J is TRBJ2-1, with TRBD2 identical over 9 bases. The CDR3 contains 14 residues. The V segment lost 4 bases and the J segment 6 bases; nucleotides outside the gene matches: 7. Germline V gene data show CDR1 as DFQATT and CDR2 as SNEGSKA (reference sequence). The CDR3 sequence: CSAKLGTSSNEQFF. CDR3 coding DNA: TGCAGTGCTAAACTCGGGACTAGCAGCAATGAGCAGTTCTTC.

This clonotype was observed at least ten times. The gene calls are TRBV10-3 and TRBJ2-7, with D possibly matching TRBD1 (6 bases). This CDR3 comprises 14 residues. V was shortened by 0 bases and J by 5 bases, with 11 bases between the two germline ends. Germline V gives CDR1 ENHRY, CDR2 SYGVKD. The CDR3 is CAISESRRGHEQYF. The CDR3 DNA follows: TGTGCCATCAGTGAGTCTCGCAGGGGCCACGAGCAGTACTTC.

This clonotype has only a few counts. The chain employs TRBV7-9 and TRBJ1-2, with D possibly TRBD1 on 6 matching bases. The CDR3 is 16 amino acids. Trimming shortened V by 1 base and J by 2 bases, and 14 bases separated the two germline ends. Germline V gene data show CDR1 as SEHNR and CDR2 as FQNEAQ (reference sequence). The CDR3 nucleotides are TGTGCCAGCAGCTTAGTCTCTTTCGGGGGCAACTATGGCTACACCTTC. Its translation: CASSLVSFGGNYGYTF.

This clonotype was seen many times. The rearrangement joins TRBV29-1 to TRBJ2-3; 9 bases align to TRBD2. CDR1 SQVTM and CDR2 ANQGSEA come from the germline V gene. After removal of 6 bases from V and 3 bases from J, the junction contained 7 bases not matched to a gene. This CDR3 region has 14 residues. The CDR3 loop is CSVSSGSRTDTQYF. The CDR3 bases are TGCAGCGTGAGTAGCGGGAGTCGAACAGATACGCAGTATTTT.

The table lists this clonotype with a few counts. The V call is TRBV28, the J call TRBJ1-4; unclear D gene. In germline, CDR1 is MDHEN, CDR2 SYDVKM. The CDR3 is made up of 14 amino acids. Trimming shortened V by 5 bases and J by 7 bases, and 14 bases separated the two germline ends. The CDR3 loop reads CASSPNRGGEKLFF. The DNA of the CDR3 is TGTGCCAGCAGTCCTAACCGGGGTGGTGAAAAACTGTTTTTT.

There are many counts of this clonotype. This rearrangement joins TRBV9 to TRBJ2-2; TRBD1 agrees at 10 bases. The CDR3 length is 16 residues. Germline assignment: CDR1 SGDLS and CDR2 YYNGEE. Losses at the gene ends were 6 bases for V and 4 bases for J; bases not matched to a gene: 9. This CDR3 reads CASTRTGGRTTGELFF. In DNA form, the CDR3 reads TGTGCCAGCACGCGGACAGGGGGAAGAACCACCGGGGAGCTGTTTTTT.

Remarks on this clonotype: One end of the junction varies from germline; a read error may be responsible. The V and J genes are TRBV20-1 and TRBJ2-1; 12 bases fit TRBD1. There are 11 residues in the CDR3. CDR1 DFQATT and CDR2 SNEGSKA come from the germline V gene (reference sequence). CDR3 in amino acids: CSAATGTGGLF. CDR3 bases: TGCAGTGCTGCCACCGGGACAGGGGGCCTCTTC.

Ten or more counts support this clonotype. The rearrangement links TRBV2 to TRBJ2-1; a possible D gene is TRBD1 (6 bases). CDR1 SNHLY and CDR2 FYNNEI come from the germline V gene. The V end lost 3 bases, the J end lost 1 base, and 7 bases lay between the germline ends. The CDR3 runs to 14 residues. CDR3 sequence reads: CASSEDSSYNEQFF. DNA of the CDR3: TGTGCCAGCAGTGAGGACAGTTCCTACAATGAGCAGTTCTTC.

Only a few counts were recorded for this clonotype. This rearrangement joins TRBV5-1 to TRBJ1-1; D is possibly TRBD1 (5 bases). The V gene lost 0 bases and the J gene lost 11 bases, with 14 bases spanning the gap. The CDR3 extends over 13 amino acids. Germline values: CDR1 SGHRS, CDR2 YFSETQ. This CDR3 is CASSLGYRGFAFF. CDR3 DNA sequence: TGCGCCAGCAGCTTGGGATATCGGGGGTTCGCTTTCTTT.

This clonotype has more than one count but fewer than ten. This chain links TRBV7-2 with TRBJ1-1, with D unclear. This CDR3 has 14 residues. V lost 2 bases, J lost 1 base, and 8 bases lay in between. Germline lookup yields CDR1 SGHTA and CDR2 FQGNSA. The CDR3 spells CASSLKEANTEAFF. CDR3 DNA sequence: TGTGCCAGCAGCTTAAAAGAGGCGAACACTGAAGCTTTCTTT.

This clonotype appeared a few times. The rearrangement joins TRBV6-1 to TRBJ1-5, with D possibly matching TRBD1 (6 bases). Germline V gene sequence: CDR1 MNHNS, CDR2 SASEGT. Trimming took off 6 bases at V and 2 bases at J, with 11 bases between the two ends. The CDR3 is made up of 14 amino acids. As DNA, the CDR3 is TGTGCCAGCAGAGTGACAGGTCGCAATCAGCCCCAGCATTTT. The encoded protein is CASRVTGRNQPQHF.

In this sample, this clonotype turned up a few times. The chain joins TRBV12-3 or TRBV12-4 to TRBJ2-7, with 7 positions matching TRBD2. The CDR3 totals 14 residues. With V trimmed by 3 bases and J by 0 bases, 2 bases remained unmatched. CDR3 in DNA: TGTGCCAGCAGTTTTGGGGGGGACTCCTACGAGCAGTACTTC. The encoded protein is CASSFGGDSYEQYF.

The chain uses TRBV7-2 and TRBJ1-2, with D unclear. V was clipped by 1 base and J by 6 bases, with 9 bases between them. The CDR3 length is 13 residues. Germline lookup yields CDR1 SGHTA and CDR2 FQGNSA. The CDR3 loop is CASSLDGIDGYTF. DNA of the CDR3: TGTGCCAGCAGCTTAGACGGGATAGATGGCTACACCTTC.

V and J are TRBV10-3 and TRBJ2-5, with 10 nucleotides matching TRBD2. This CDR3 contains 15 residues. CDR1 is ENHRY, CDR2 SYGVKD, per germline. V lost 3 bases to trimming and J lost 4 bases; unmatched junction nucleotides: 5. The CDR3 here is CAISDQASGRETQYF. DNA for the CDR3: TGTGCCATCAGTGATCAGGCTAGCGGGAGAGAGACCCAGTACTTC.